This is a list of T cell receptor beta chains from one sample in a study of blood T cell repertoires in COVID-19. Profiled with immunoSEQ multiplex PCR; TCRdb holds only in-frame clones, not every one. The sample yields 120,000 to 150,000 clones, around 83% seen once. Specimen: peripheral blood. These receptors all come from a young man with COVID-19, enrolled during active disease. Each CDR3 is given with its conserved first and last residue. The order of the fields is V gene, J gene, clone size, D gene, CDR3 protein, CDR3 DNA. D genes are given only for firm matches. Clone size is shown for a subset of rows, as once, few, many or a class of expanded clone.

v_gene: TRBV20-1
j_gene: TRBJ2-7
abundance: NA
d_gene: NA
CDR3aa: CSASPTTYEQYF
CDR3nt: TGCAGTGCTAGTCCTACCACCTACGAGCAGTACTTC

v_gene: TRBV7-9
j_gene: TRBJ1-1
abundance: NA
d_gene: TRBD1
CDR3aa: CASSQGTGGVRNTEAFF
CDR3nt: TGTGCCAGCAGCCAAGGGACAGGGGGCGTAAGAAACACTGAAGCTTTCTTT

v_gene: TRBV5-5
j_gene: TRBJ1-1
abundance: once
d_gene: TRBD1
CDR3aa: CASSLRTGLNTEAFF
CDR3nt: TGTGCCAGCAGCCTCCGGACAGGTCTGAACACTGAAGCTTTCTTT

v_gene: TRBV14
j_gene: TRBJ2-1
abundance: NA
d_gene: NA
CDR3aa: CASSPPGVPNNEQFF
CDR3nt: TGTGCCAGCAGCCCGCCAGGGGTACCTAATAATGAGCAGTTCTTC

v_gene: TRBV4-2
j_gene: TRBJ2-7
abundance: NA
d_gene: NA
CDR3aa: CASSQEPSVHEQYF
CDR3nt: TGTGCCAGCAGCCAGGAACCTAGCGTCCACGAGCAGTACTTC

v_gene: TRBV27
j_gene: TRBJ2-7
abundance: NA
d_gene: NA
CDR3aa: CASSLSDSGAYEQYF
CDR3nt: TGTGCCAGCAGCCTAAGTGATTCCGGAGCCTACGAGCAGTACTTC

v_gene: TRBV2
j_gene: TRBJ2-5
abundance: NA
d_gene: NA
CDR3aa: CASSEFVTGLAETQYF
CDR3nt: TGTGCCAGCAGTGAGTTTGTCACGGGTCTAGCAGAGACCCAGTACTTC

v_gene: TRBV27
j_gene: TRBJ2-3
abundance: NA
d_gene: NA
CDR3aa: CASSSTSTDTQYF
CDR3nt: TGTGCCAGCAGTTCGACTAGCACAGATACGCAGTATTTT

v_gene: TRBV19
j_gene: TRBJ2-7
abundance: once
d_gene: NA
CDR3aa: CASSIGQGGEQYF
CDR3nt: TGTGCCAGTAGTATCGGGCAGGGTGGCGAGCAGTACTTC

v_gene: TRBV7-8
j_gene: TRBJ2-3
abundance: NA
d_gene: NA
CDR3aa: CASSHTPTDTQYF
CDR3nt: TGTGCCAGCAGCCACACACCCACAGATACGCAGTATTTT